One sample yielded the 11 T cell receptor beta chains listed below, sequenced in a study of OX40 agonist ivuxolimab in advanced cancers. Only in-frame clones appear in the TCRdb table, and some are missing; sequencing was by immunoSEQ multiplex PCR. The profile shows roughly 80,000 clones, approximately 85% of them singletons. The sequencing used CD4+ or CD8+ T cells sorted from blood, collected in a trial of the OX40 agonist ivuxolimab. All receptors derive from an adult with an advanced solid tumor such as melanoma, head and neck, liver or kidney cancer.

The chain links TRBV7-9 to TRBJ1-1; 7 nucleotides agree with TRBD1. J lost 2 bases, V lost 2 bases, and 2 bases had no gene match. From germline, CDR1 is SEHNR and CDR2 FQNEAQ (reference sequence). This CDR3 is built from 14 residues. CDR3 sequence: CASSLQGGNTEAFF. As DNA, the CDR3 is TGTGCCAGCAGCTTACAAGGGGGCAACACTGAAGCTTTCTTT.

The CDR3 DNA reads as TGTGCCAGCAGCAGGACTAGCGGGGGGTCTTTCACAGATACGCAGTATTTT. Its translation: CASSRTSGGSFTDTQYF. The chain joins TRBV11-2 to TRBJ2-3; TRBD2 agrees at 14 bases. CDR3 length: 17 residues. The ends lost 5 bases at V and 2 bases at J; junction bases unmatched: 6. CDR1 is SGHAT and CDR2 is FQNNGV in the germline V gene.

The genes are TRBV11-2 and TRBJ2-1; 8 nucleotides align to TRBD2. V shed 2 bases and J 7 bases; nucleotides not matched to a gene: 4. This CDR3 is 14 amino acids long. Germline loops: CDR1 SGHAT, CDR2 FQNNGV. The CDR3: CASSLSGSGNEQFF. The CDR3 DNA is TGTGCCAGCAGCTTAAGCGGGAGTGGGAATGAGCAGTTCTTC.

V and J are TRBV11-2 and TRBJ2-1; a possible D gene is TRBD2 (6 bases). CDR1 is SGHAT and CDR2 is FQNNGV in the germline V gene. V lost 4 bases and J 2 bases, leaving 9 bases between the germline ends. This CDR3 contains 14 residues. The CDR3 DNA reads TGTGCCAGCAGCTCCAGACTAGCCTACAATGAGCAGTTCTTC. Translation gives CASSSRLAYNEQFF.

J is TRBJ2-1 and V is TRBV5-1; tentatively, D is TRBD2 (5 bases). This CDR3 region has 13 residues. The germline gives CDR1 SGHRS, CDR2 YFSETQ. Trimming cost V 0 bases and J 14 bases, with 15 bases left between them. CDR3 region: CASSLAFGGGEFF. CDR3 coding DNA: TGCGCCAGCAGCTTGGCCTTCGGAGGCGGAGAGTTCTTC.

The gene calls are TRBV30 and TRBJ2-7; no firm D call. This CDR3 comprises 15 residues. Trimming took off 1 base at V and 8 bases at J, with 21 bases between the two ends. Germline V gene sequence: CDR1 GTSNPN, CDR2 SVGIG (reference sequence). This CDR3 reads CAWSEISRHLKQQYF. The CDR3 nucleotides read TGTGCCTGGAGTGAGATATCGAGACACCTTAAACAGCAGTACTTC.

This sequence joins TRBV7-2 and TRBJ1-1, with D unresolved. CDR3 length: 15 residues. Germline assignment: CDR1 SGHTA and CDR2 FQGNSA. The germline V and J ends were trimmed by 4 bases and 1 base, with 13 bases remaining between them. The CDR3 DNA reads TGTGCCAGCAGCTCCCGCCGAACGGGGAACACTGAAGCTTTCTTT. Protein sequence: CASSSRRTGNTEAFF.

CDR3 sequence reads: CASTQGTSAKETQYF. CDR3 coding DNA: TGTGCCAGCACCCAGGGGACTAGCGCAAAAGAGACCCAGTACTTC. The V call is TRBV5-5, the J call TRBJ2-5, with 10 bases identical to TRBD2. Germline V CDR1 and CDR2: SGHKS, YYEKEE (reference sequence). There are 15 residues in the CDR3. V trimming: 6 bases; J trimming: 3 bases; junction bases outside the gene matches: 8.

DNA of the CDR3: TGTGCCAGCACCCCCGGGGGTTTCACCCATGGCTACACCTTC. Protein: CASTPGGFTHGYTF. The V gene is TRBV28, the J gene TRBJ1-2, with D possibly matching TRBD1 (5 bases). Trimming stripped 7 bases from V and 6 bases from J, with 18 bases between. Germline assignment: CDR1 MDHEN and CDR2 SYDVKM. The CDR3 extends over 14 amino acids.

The CDR3: CASSDPGIGQPQHF. CDR3 DNA: TGTGCCAGCAGTGACCCGGGGATCGGTCAGCCCCAGCATTTT. The gene calls are TRBV25-1 and TRBJ1-5; no firm D call. Germline V gene sequence: CDR1 MGHDK, CDR2 SYGVNS. The ends were cut back, 3 bases at V and 6 bases at J, with 12 bases in the middle. The CDR3 sequence is 14 residues long.

This chain connects TRBV6-5 to TRBJ2-5; weak D call: TRBD1 (6 bases). Trimming removed 2 bases from V and 4 bases from J, with 14 bases in between. Germline CDR1 and CDR2: MNHEY and SVGAGI. The CDR3 covers 15 residues. Here the CDR3 DNA reads TGTGCCAGCAGTTACGCAGGGGAGTTGGGAGAGACCCAGTACTTC. As protein: CASSYAGELGETQYF.